Reported below is one TCR beta chain. Its specificity is not known. Germline and junction disagree at one end, which may indicate a read error. These data belong to a study of metastatic and nonmetastatic thyroid tumors. Whole-study context: Peripheral blood and tumor or nodule samples from malignant and benign thyroid patients were compared.

Whole-study findings and limits: In blood and tumor, TCR beta diversity was reportedly significantly higher in malignant thyroid tumors than in benign nodules.

Per the authors' pipeline: The distant-metastasis classifier for papillary thyroid cancer was built from CDR3 differences across clinicopathological groups. TCRdb re-called clones via MiXCR from the PCR reads. For this entry, the V and J calls and clone size follow TCRdb and not the study's own pipeline. The table shows 13,000 or so clones, with approximately 30% occurring only once. This CDR3 is 16 amino acids long. In germline, CDR1 is MNHEY, CDR2 SVGAGI. Every patient was untreated before thyroid surgery. Material: tumor tissue. The source is a female donor with papillary thyroid cancer or a benign thyroid nodule (not recorded which). Some clones in this sample may be carry-over from other donors' samples. V is TRBV6-5 and J is TRBJ2-2; TRBD2 matches 13 bases. In DNA, the CDR3 is TGTGCCAGCAGTTTACTAGCGGGAGGGTATACCGCGGAGCTTTTTTTT. Residues: CASSLLAGGYTAELFF.